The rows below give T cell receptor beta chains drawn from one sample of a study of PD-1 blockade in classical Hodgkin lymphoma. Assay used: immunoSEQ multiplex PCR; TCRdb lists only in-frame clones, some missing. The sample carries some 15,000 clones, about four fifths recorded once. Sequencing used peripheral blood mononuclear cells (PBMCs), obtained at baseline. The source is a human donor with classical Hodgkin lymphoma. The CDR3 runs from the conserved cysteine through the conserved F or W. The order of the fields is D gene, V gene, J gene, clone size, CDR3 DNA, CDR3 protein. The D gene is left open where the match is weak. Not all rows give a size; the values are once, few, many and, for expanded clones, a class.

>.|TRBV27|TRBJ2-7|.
TGTGCCAGCAGGACCCCCGGGTCGCCAAAACGGGAGCAGTACTTC
CASRTPGSPKREQYF
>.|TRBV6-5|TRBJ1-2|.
TGTGCCAGCAGTATAGGACAGCTGGGTGGCTACACCTTC
CASSIGQLGGYTF
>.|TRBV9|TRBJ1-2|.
TGTGCCAGCAGCGTAGATGGGGCGCTGGATGGCTACACCTTC
CASSVDGALDGYTF
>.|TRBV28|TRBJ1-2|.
TGTGCCAGCAGTTTTCCCGACAGGTTCTATGGCTACACCTTC
CASSFPDRFYGYTF
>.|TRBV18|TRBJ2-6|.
TGTGCCAGCTCACCGCAGGGGCAGGGGCCCAACGTCCTGACTTTC
CASSPQGQGPNVLTF
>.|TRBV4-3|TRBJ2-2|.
TGCGCCAGCAGCCAAGATCGAGCGGGCACCGGGGAGCTGTTTTTT
CASSQDRAGTGELFF
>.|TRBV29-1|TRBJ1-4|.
TGCAGCGTCGTCAGGGGAGGTAATGAAAAACTGTTTTTT
CSVVRGGNEKLFF
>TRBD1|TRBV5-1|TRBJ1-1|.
TGCGCCAGCAGGTACAGGGGAGGGGACACTGAAGCTTTCTTT
CASRYRGGDTEAFF
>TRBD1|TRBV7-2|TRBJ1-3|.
TGTGCCAGCAGCACACAGGGGGCTGGAAACACCATATATTTT
CASSTQGAGNTIYF
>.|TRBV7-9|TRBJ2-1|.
TGTGCCAGCAGCTTTGTAGGAGGACTTAGTCGGTTCTTC
CASSFVGGLSRFF
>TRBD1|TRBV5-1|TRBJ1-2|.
TGCGCCAGCACGACAGGGTTAAACCCACCTATCTATGGCTACACCTTC
CASTTGLNPPIYGYTF
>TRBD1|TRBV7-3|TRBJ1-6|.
TGTGCCAGCAGCTCTCAGGGGGAATCACCCCTCCACTTT
CASSSQGESPLHF
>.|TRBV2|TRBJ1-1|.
TGTGCCAGAATCGGACATCTGAACACTGAAGCTTTCTTT
CARIGHLNTEAFF
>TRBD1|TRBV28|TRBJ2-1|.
TGTGCCAGCAGTTTGGACAGGGGCACCTACAATGAGCAGTTCTTC
CASSLDRGTYNEQFF
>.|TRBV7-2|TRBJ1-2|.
TGTGCCAGCAGCTCGGACAGAACTAACTATGGCTACACCTTC
CASSSDRTNYGYTF
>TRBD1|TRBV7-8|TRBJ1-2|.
TGTGCCAGCAGGGCGACAGGGTATGGCTACACCTTC
CASRATGYGYTF
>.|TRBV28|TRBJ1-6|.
TGTGCCAGCAGTTATAATTCACCCCTCCACTTT
CASSYNSPLHF
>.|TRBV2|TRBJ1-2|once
TGTGCCAGCAGTCGCGGACAGCTTTTCTATGGCTACACCTTC
CASSRGQLFYGYTF
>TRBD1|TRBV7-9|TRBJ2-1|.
TGTGCCAGCAGCCGAGGGGACAGGAGCTCCTACAATGAGCAGTTCTTC
CASSRGDRSSYNEQFF
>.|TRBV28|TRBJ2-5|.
TGTGCCAGCAGTTTAATGGAGACCCAGTACTTC
CASSLMETQYF
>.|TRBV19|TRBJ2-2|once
TGTGCCAGTAGTATAGCATTCGGGCGTGCGTTTGTGGGGGAGCTGTTTTTT
CASSIAFGRAFVGELFF
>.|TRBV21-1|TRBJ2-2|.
TGTGCCGGAAGACAGGGGAACACCGGGGAGCTGTTTTTT
CAGRQGNTGELFF
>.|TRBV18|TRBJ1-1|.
TGTGCCAGCTCACCACCGCCGGGGGCGAACACTGAAGCTTTCTTT
CASSPPPGANTEAFF
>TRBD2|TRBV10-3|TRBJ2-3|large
TGTGCCATCGGACTAGCGGTCACAGATACGCAGTATTTT
CAIGLAVTDTQYF
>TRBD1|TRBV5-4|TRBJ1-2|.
TGTGCCAGCAGCCCCGCAACGACAGGGGGCGTTGGCTACACCTTC
CASSPATTGGVGYTF
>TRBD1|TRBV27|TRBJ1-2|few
TGTGCCAGCAGTCCGACGACAGGGATCTATGGCTACACCTTC
CASSPTTGIYGYTF
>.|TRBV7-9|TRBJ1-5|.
TGTGCCAGCAGCCCCATAGGTGGCGGGCCTAGCAATCAGCCCCAGCATTTT
CASSPIGGGPSNQPQHF
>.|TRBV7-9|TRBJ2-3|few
TGTGCCAGCCCTTTGTCCTCAGCGGACTTTAGCACAGATACGCAGTATTTT
CASPLSSADFSTDTQYF
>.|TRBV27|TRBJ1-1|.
TGTGCCAGCCGACGGCAGGTCGACACTGAAGCTTTCTTT
CASRRQVDTEAFF
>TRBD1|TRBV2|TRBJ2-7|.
TGTGCCAGCAGTCCCCGGACAGGGTCCTACGAGCAGTACTTC
CASSPRTGSYEQYF
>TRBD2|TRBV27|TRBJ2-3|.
TGTGCCAGCAGTGATAGCGGGGGGCGCACAGATACGCAGTATTTT
CASSDSGGRTDTQYF
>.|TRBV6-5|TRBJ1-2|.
TGTGCCAGCAGTTACCTGGGACCGAGGAATGGCTACACCTTC
CASSYLGPRNGYTF
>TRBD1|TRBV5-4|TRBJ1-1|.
TGTGCCAGCAGCCCGACAGGGGGCACGGCTTTCTTT
CASSPTGGTAFF
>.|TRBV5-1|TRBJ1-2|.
TGCGCCAGCAGCTTGGCCGGGATTAACTATGGCTACACCTTC
CASSLAGINYGYTF
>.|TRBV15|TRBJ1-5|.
TGTGCCACCAGCAGAGGGTCGTTGGGCAATCAGCCCCAGCATTTT
CATSRGSLGNQPQHF
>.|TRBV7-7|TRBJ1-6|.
TGTGCCAGCATACAGGGAAATTCACCCCTCCACTTT
CASIQGNSPLHF
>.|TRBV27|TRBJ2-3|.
TGTGCCAGCAGTTTAAAGCAGTTGGGGGCAGATACGCAGTATTTT
CASSLKQLGADTQYF
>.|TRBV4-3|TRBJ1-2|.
TGCGCCAGCAGCCCCGGTGGGACTAACTATGGCTACACCTTC
CASSPGGTNYGYTF
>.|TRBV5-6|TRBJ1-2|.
TGTGCCAGCAGACTCAGGGGCAACTATGGCTACACCTTC
CASRLRGNYGYTF
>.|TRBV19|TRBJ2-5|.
TGTGCCAGTAGCATGGGACAACTGCAAGAGACCCAGTACTTC
CASSMGQLQETQYF
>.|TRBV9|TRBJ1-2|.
TGTGCCAGCAGCGTAGGGGGGTACTTTAACTATGGCTACACCTTC
CASSVGGYFNYGYTF
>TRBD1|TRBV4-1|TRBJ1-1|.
TGCGCCAGCAGCCAACCGAACAGGGGGCGTGAAGCTTTCTTT
CASSQPNRGREAFF
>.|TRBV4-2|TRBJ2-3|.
TGTGCCAGCAGCCAAGAGTCAGGGGCCGGAGATACGCAGTATTTT
CASSQESGAGDTQYF
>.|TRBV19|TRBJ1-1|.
TGTGCCAGTAGTTACCAGGTTAACACTGAAGCTTTCTTT
CASSYQVNTEAFF
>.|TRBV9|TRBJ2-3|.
TGTGCCAGCAGCGTAGCCAGGGATACAGATACGCAGTATTTT
CASSVARDTDTQYF
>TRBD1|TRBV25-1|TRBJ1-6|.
TGTGCCAGCAGTGAATATGAGGGGGCGGTCTCACCCCTCCACTTT
CASSEYEGAVSPLHF
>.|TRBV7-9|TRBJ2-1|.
TGTGCCGGCGTCAAGGGGGAAGGCCACGTCGTTGAGCAGTTCTTC
CAGVKGEGHVVEQFF
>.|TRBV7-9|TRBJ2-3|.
TGTGCCAGCAGCTTAGAGGGGTACACAGATACGCAGTATTTT
CASSLEGYTDTQYF
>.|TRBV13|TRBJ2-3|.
TGTGCCAGCAGCCGTGGGGACCTCACAGATACGCAGTATTTT
CASSRGDLTDTQYF
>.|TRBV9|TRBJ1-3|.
TGTGCCAGCAGCGTAGCAGCCGCTGGAAACACCATATATTTT
CASSVAAAGNTIYF
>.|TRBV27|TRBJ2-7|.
TGTGCCAGCAGTTCCCCCTCGGAGAGGTCCGGGACCTACGAGCAGTACTTC
CASSSPSERSGTYEQYF
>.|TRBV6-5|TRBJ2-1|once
TGTGCCAGCAGTTACTCACCCACCCTTGAGCAGTTCTTC
CASSYSPTLEQFF
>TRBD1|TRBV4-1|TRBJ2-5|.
TGCGCCAGCAGCCAGACAGGGTCGGAGACCCAGTACTTC
CASSQTGSETQYF
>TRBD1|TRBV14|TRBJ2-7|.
TGTGCCAGCAGCCAAGCTTGGGGACAGGCCTACGAGCAGTACTTC
CASSQAWGQAYEQYF
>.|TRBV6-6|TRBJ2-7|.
TGTGCCAGCAGGGGTGCCGAGCAGTACTTC
CASRGAEQYF
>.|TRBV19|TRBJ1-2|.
TGTGCCAGTAAGGTAGTAGGCCTTAACTATGGCTACACCTTC
CASKVVGLNYGYTF
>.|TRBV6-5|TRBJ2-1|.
TGTGCCAGCGCGAGGGGGGCAGTCCCCTACAATGAGCAGTTCTTC
CASARGAVPYNEQFF